This T cell receptor (beta chain) was captured by sequencing in a study of CD8+CD57+ T cells in acquired aplastic anemia. About the study: Recorded DNA amounts for sorted CD4+ and CD8+ cells had an average of 3.2 ug. Study-wide results and limits: Twenty-nine sequences, all CD8+ CDR3, were shared between patients and controls.

From germline, CDR1 is LNHDA and CDR2 SQIVND (reference sequence). The CDR3 is 13 residues long. The V gene lost 5 bases and the J gene lost 0 bases, with 8 bases spanning the gap. Flow cytometry had shown expanded CD8+CD57+ cells in the patients chosen for sequencing. Patients had not yet gotten any therapy when their blood was taken for sampling. With regard to this clonotype: Its antigen is unidentified.

CDR3 and TCR beta VDJ profiling relied on a genomic DNA template. TCRdb re-analysed the reads in MiXCR, keeping a single row per CDR3 protein. The table includes about 180,000 distinct CDR3 sequences, around 50% detected once. The chain couples TRBV19 to TRBJ2-7; perhaps TRBD1 as D (5 bases). The origin of this receptor is a human donor with aplastic anemia. Sequencing used sorted CD4+, CD8+, or CD8+CD57+ T cells (not recorded which) from PBMCs. DNA of the CDR3: TGTGCCAGTAGTCCACAGGTCTCCTACGAGCAGTACTTC. It translates to CASSPQVSYEQYF.